The clone carrying this T cell receptor (beta chain) was detected only a few times. Its antigen remains unidentified. This specimen comes from a study of T-cell memory formation after mild COVID-19. Study-wide points: Unconfirmed was the SARS-CoV-2 specificity of second-wave clones that peaked on day 37. That cross-reactive memory joined was suggested by some responding clones appearing in pre-infection memory. Most CD4+ clones that shrank were in CM and EM, while CD8+ ones turned up in EMRA.

Germline values: CDR1 SQVTM, CDR2 ANQGSEA. V was cut by 6 bases and J by 2 bases, with 17 bases left in between. The CDR3 length is 14 residues. cDNA libraries for TCR alpha and TCR beta, carrying sample barcodes and UMIs, came from 5'RACE with constant-segment primers. TCRdb analysed the 5' RACE reads with MiXCR anew, one entry per CDR3 protein. In the table there are roughly 350,000 distinct CDR3 sequences, roughly 20% of which are singletons. The receptor was isolated from an adult woman who had mild COVID-19 (a few samples of this study predate the infection). Cell type and time point are not known. Sequencing input: PBMCs or a T cell subset sorted from them (not recorded which). This chain links TRBV29-1 with TRBJ2-7, with D tentatively TRBD1 or TRBD2 (5 bases each). The CDR3, as DNA: TGCAGCGTGGGGCTAGCTGGGGTCACCTACGAGCAGTACTTC. As protein: CSVGLAGVTYEQYF.